Listed below are T cell receptor beta chains from one sample, sequenced in a study of blood T cell repertoires in COVID-19. The method was immunoSEQ multiplex PCR; TCRdb's version includes in-frame clones alone and lacks a portion of them. Among about 140,000 clones listed, roughly four fifths were seen once. Material for sequencing was peripheral blood. These TCRs come from a human donor in a cohort sampled during active COVID-19. Both conserved end residues are part of each CDR3. A D gene is named only where the DNA matches it firmly. Not all rows give a size; the values are once, few, many and, for expanded clones, a class.

TRBJ1-2	TRBD1	TRBV5-4	.	TGTGCCAGCAGCCTAATCGGACAGGGCGACTATGGCTACACCTTC	CASSLIGQGDYGYTF
TRBJ1-2	.	TRBV5-1	.	TGCGCCAGCAGCCCCTACAGGGTAAAAGAGTCCGGCTACACCTTC	CASSPYRVKESGYTF
TRBJ1-5	.	TRBV19	.	TGTGCCAGTACCTCGACCCGTGAGGAGCCCCAGCATTTT	CASTSTREEPQHF
TRBJ2-7	.	TRBV3-1/TRBV3-2	.	TGTGCCAGCAGCCCGTGGTCTACCTCCTACGAGCAGTACTTC	CASSPWSTSYEQYF
TRBJ1-5	.	TRBV6-2/TRBV6-3	.	TGTGCCAGCAGTTATTCCCAGATCAATCAGCCCCAGCATTTT	CASSYSQINQPQHF
TRBJ2-7	.	TRBV4-1	once	TGCGCCAGCAGCTACCCGGACAGACCGTCCTACGAGCAGTACTTC	CASSYPDRPSYEQYF
TRBJ2-1	.	TRBV19	.	TGTGCCAGTAGTATAGTCAGAGCGGATGAGCAGTTCTTC	CASSIVRADEQFF
TRBJ2-7	TRBD1	TRBV25-1	.	TGTGCCAGCAGTGAATCCCCAGGGGGCCCGACCTACGAGCAGTACTTC	CASSESPGGPTYEQYF
TRBJ1-1	.	TRBV18	.	TGTGCCAGCTCAGCCACGGGGTTTGCTTTCTTT	CASSATGFAFF
TRBJ1-4	.	TRBV18	.	TGTGCCAGCTCACCACGAGGGCCACAAACTAATGAAAAACTGTTTTTT	CASSPRGPQTNEKLFF
TRBJ2-7	TRBD1	TRBV7-9	.	TGTGCCAGCAGCTCCGGGACAGGCTCCTACGAGCAGTACTTC	CASSSGTGSYEQYF
TRBJ2-3	.	TRBV19	.	TGTGCCTCCAGGGGCAGGGGAACAGATACGCAGTATTTT	CASRGRGTDTQYF
TRBJ1-1	.	TRBV5-1	.	TGCGCCAGCAGCCCGAAGTTCAGGGAAGGTGCTGGTATCTCTGAAGCTTTCTTT	CASSPKFREGAGISEAFF
TRBJ1-4	.	TRBV27	.	TGTGCCAGCAGTCCCCAGCCCGGGTTTGATGAAAAACTGTTTTTT	CASSPQPGFDEKLFF
TRBJ1-4	.	TRBV5-1	.	TGCGCCAGCAGCTTGGGTGGCGGGACTAATGAAAAACTGTTTTTT	CASSLGGGTNEKLFF
TRBJ2-2	.	TRBV5-4	.	TGTGCCAGCAGCTTACAGGGACCTTTCACCGGGGAGCTGTTTTTT	CASSLQGPFTGELFF
TRBJ2-1	TRBD2	TRBV7-9	.	TGTGCCAGCAGCACCCGGGCTAGCGGCAGGAGACGCAATGAGCAGTTCTTC	CASSTRASGRRRNEQFF
TRBJ2-1	.	TRBV28	.	TGTGCCAGCAGCACGATAGGACTACCCTGGGATGAGCAGTTCTTC	CASSTIGLPWDEQFF
TRBJ2-7	.	TRBV20-1	.	TGCAGTGCTAGTCGTGTTAGCGGAGGAGGGTGGTACGAGCAGTACTTC	CSASRVSGGGWYEQYF
TRBJ1-1	TRBD1	TRBV3-1/TRBV3-2	once	TGTGCCAGCACCCGGCCCGGGACAGGGAGGACTGAAGCTTTCTTT	CASTRPGTGRTEAFF
TRBJ1-4	.	TRBV29-1	once	TGCAGCGTTGCCGGAGGGAACACTAATGAAAAACTGTTTTTT	CSVAGGNTNEKLFF
TRBJ1-1	.	TRBV7-8	.	TGTGCCAGCAGCCCCAGAAGTCTCTCTGAAGCTTTCTTT	CASSPRSLSEAFF
TRBJ2-3	TRBD2	TRBV2	.	TGTGCCAGCAGTGAAAGGCTAGCGGGAGCATGGGATACGCAGTATTTT	CASSERLAGAWDTQYF
TRBJ2-7	.	TRBV7-2	.	TGTGCCAGCAGCGCCACTTTGGGACTGCGGGGAGAGCAGTACTTC	CASSATLGLRGEQYF
TRBJ2-7	.	TRBV30	once	TGTGCCTGGAGTGCACCTTTCCGGGACCTCACAGGGCCCGAGCAGTACTTC	CAWSAPFRDLTGPEQYF